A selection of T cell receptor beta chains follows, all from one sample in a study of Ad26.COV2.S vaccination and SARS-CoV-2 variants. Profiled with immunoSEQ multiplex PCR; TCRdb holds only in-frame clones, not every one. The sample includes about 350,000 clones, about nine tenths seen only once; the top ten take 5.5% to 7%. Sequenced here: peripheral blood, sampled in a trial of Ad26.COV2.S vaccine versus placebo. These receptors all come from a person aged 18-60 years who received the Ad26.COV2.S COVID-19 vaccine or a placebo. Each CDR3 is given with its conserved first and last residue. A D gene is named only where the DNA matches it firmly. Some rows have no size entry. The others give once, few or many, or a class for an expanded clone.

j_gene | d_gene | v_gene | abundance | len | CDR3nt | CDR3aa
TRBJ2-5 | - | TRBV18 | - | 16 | TGTGCCAGCTCACCCCTCCTCGCCTCACTCCAAGAGACCCAGTACTTC | CASSPLLASLQETQYF
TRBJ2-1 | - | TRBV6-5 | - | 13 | TGTGCCGCCAGGAAATGGGGGGACAATGAGCAGTTCTTC | CAARKWGDNEQFF
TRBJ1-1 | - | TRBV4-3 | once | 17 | TGCGCCAGCAGCCAAGATAGAGGGGGAATTATGAACACTGAAGCTTTCTTT | CASSQDRGGIMNTEAFF
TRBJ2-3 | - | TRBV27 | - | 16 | TGTGCCAGCACCCCAGAAGGGGACCCCTACACAGATACGCAGTATTTT | CASTPEGDPYTDTQYF
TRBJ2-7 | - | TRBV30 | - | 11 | TGTGCCTGGACTCGCTCCTACGAGCAGTACTTC | CAWTRSYEQYF
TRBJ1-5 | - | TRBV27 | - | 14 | TGTGCCAGCAGTTTGGAGGATAGCAATCAGCCCCAGCATTTT | CASSLEDSNQPQHF
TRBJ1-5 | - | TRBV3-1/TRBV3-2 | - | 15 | TGTGCCAGCAGCCAAGATAAGGGTTATGGGCAGCCCCAGCATTTT | CASSQDKGYGQPQHF
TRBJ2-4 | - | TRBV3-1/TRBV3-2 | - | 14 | TGTGCCAGCAGCCAAGTTGGGGCCAAAAACATTCAGTACTTC | CASSQVGAKNIQYF
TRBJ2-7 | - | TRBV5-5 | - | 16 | TGTGCCAGCAGCTTCGGCCCCGGGACGGGAGATTACGAGCAGTACTTC | CASSFGPGTGDYEQYF
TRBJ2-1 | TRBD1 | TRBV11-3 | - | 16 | TGTGCCAGCAGCGTCGGACAGGGACGCTCCTACAATGAGCAGTTCTTC | CASSVGQGRSYNEQFF
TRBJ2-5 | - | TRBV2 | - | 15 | TGTGCCAGCATACTCGGCAGGGGTGCCCAAGAGACCCAGTACTTC | CASILGRGAQETQYF
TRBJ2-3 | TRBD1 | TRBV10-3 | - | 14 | TGTGCCATCAGCGCGGGGCAGGGGGCGTTTACGCAGTATTTT | CAISAGQGAFTQYF
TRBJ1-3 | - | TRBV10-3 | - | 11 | TGTGCCATCAGTAACAGAGACACCATATATTTT | CAISNRDTIYF
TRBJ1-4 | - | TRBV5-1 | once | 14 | TGCGCCAGCAGCTTCTCGGACAGTAATGAAAAACTGTTTTTT | CASSFSDSNEKLFF
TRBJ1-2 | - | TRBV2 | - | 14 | TGTGCCAGCAGTGGGGGACGGAATAACTATGGCTACACCTTC | CASSGGRNNYGYTF
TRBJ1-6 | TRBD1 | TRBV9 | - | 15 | TGTGCCAGCAGCCCGCAGGGGGGCGTTAATTCACCCCTCCACTTT | CASSPQGGVNSPLHF
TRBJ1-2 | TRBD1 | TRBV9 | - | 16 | TGTGCCAGCAGCGTGGCAGGGGGCCCAATTAACTATGGCTACACCTTC | CASSVAGGPINYGYTF
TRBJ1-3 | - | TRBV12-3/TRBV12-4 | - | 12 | TGTGCCAGCGTCGGGTCTGGAAACACCATATATTTT | CASVGSGNTIYF
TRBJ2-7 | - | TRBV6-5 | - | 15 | TGTGCCAGCAGTAATCTCGATAGTCTCTCCTACGAGCAGTACTTC | CASSNLDSLSYEQYF
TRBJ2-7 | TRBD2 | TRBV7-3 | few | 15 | TGTGCCAGCAGCTTGCTAGCGGGAGGGTTCGACGAGCAGTACTTC | CASSLLAGGFDEQYF
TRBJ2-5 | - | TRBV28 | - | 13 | TGTGCCAGCAGTGAAGGACAGTCAGAGACCCAGTACTTC | CASSEGQSETQYF
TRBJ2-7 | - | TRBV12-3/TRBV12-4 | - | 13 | TGTGCCAGCATTAACAGGGATTTGGACGAGCAGTACTTC | CASINRDLDEQYF
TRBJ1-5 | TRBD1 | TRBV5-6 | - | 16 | TGTGCCAGCAGCCCCGGACAGGGGCGTAGCAATCAGCCCCAGCATTTT | CASSPGQGRSNQPQHF
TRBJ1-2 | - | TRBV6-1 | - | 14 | TGTGCCAGCAGTGAAAAGGGCAGCATATATGGCTACACCTTC | CASSEKGSIYGYTF
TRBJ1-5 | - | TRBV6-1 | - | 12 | TGTGCCAGCAGTGAGACAAACGGACCCCAGCATTTT | CASSETNGPQHF
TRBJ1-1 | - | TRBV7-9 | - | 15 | TGTGCCAGCAGCTCACTCACATACCGAGGGTTTGAAGCTTTCTTT | CASSSLTYRGFEAFF
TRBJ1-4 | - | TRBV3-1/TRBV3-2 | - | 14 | TGTGCCAGCAGCCAAGATCGTTCTAATGAAAAACTGTTTTTT | CASSQDRSNEKLFF
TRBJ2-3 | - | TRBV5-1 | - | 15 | TGCGCCAGCATGAGGGGCAGTGTGGGGGGAGATACGCAGTATTTT | CASMRGSVGGDTQYF
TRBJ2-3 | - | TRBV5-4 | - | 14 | TGTGCCAGCAGTTGGGGATCTAGCACAGATACGCAGTATTTT | CASSWGSSTDTQYF